This T cell receptor (beta chain) is from a study of regulatory T cells in long-lasting Graves disease. Germline V gives CDR1 SEHNR, CDR2 FQNEAQ (reference sequence). The CDR3 is 14 residues long. The V end was cut by 4 bases, the J end by 8 bases, with 15 bases between. The time point is: persistent/refractory GD, antithyroid drugs over 5 years with positive TRAb. PBMCs provided the RNA from which the TCR library was made. Building of the TCR beta libraries involved iRepertoire HTBI primers and Arm-PCR of CDR3 regions. Via MiXCR, TCRdb re-called the multiplex PCR reads, giving one row per CDR3 protein. Of roughly 500,000 distinct CDR3 sequences in the sample, about 22% were seen once. This clonotype was seen more than once but under ten times.

The receptor was derived from a female donor with Graves disease. This material consisted of peripheral blood mononuclear cells (PBMCs), taken when the disease was refractory, from a patient treated with antithyroid drugs. This chain links TRBV7-9 with TRBJ2-4; no firm D call. The CDR3, as DNA: TGTGCCAGCAGCTCTCCCGAGGCTTATTACATTCAGTACTTC. It codes for CASSSPEAYYIQYF.